The source of this TCR beta chain is a study of blood T cells in healthy people across ages. Study in general: Using template switching, researchers captured about one barcoded beta molecule for each two T cells.

The V and J ends lost 0 bases and 0 bases respectively, with 12 bases between them. This CDR3 is 17 amino acids long. CDR1 and CDR2 (germline): LGHDT, YNNKEL (reference sequence). In terms of origin and age, donors were healthy Caucasian individuals from Russia aged roughly 6 to 95. Whenever a sample was processed, at least 6 million PBMCs were isolated. This clonotype was recorded a few times. A second PCR of roughly 7 to 11 cycles used a sample-barcoded 5' primer and a J-beta primer mix. TCRdb reanalysed the 5' RACE reads using MiXCR and keeps one entry per CDR3 protein. This sample has roughly 800,000 distinct CDR3 sequences, with more than 25% found just once. These data were also reused for a study on T cells of mothers and their children. As that study records: The donor cohort consisted of three healthy Caucasian mothers and their six children.

The material sequenced was blood. J is TRBJ2-1 and V is TRBV3-1; D call uncertain. This sequence was found in a boy aged 5-17 years in good health. In nucleotides, the CDR3 is TGTGCCAGCAGCCAAGAACGGGCGATGAGCTCCTACAATGAGCAGTTCTTC. Translated: CASSQERAMSSYNEQFF.